These T cell receptor beta chains were read from a single sample in a study of blood T cell repertoires in COVID-19. Only in-frame clones appear in the TCRdb table, and some are missing; sequencing was by immunoSEQ multiplex PCR. The data show about 83,000 clones, about 86% seen once. The material sequenced was peripheral blood. These receptors were collected from a woman over 75 in a cohort sampled during active or convalescent COVID-19. Both conserved end residues are part of each CDR3. A D gene is named only where the DNA matches it firmly. Size is omitted from some rows. Given values are once, few, many or a class for expanded clones.

D gene	clone size	J gene	V gene	CDR3 protein	CDR3 DNA
NA	few	TRBJ1-1	TRBV2	CASSLLRFEAFF	TGTGCCAGCAGTTTACTACGCTTTGAAGCTTTCTTT
NA	NA	TRBJ2-7	TRBV5-1	CASSLSGGVYEQYF	TGCGCCAGCAGCTTATCCGGGGGTGTCTACGAGCAGTACTTC
TRBD2	NA	TRBJ2-1	TRBV5-1	CASSSSGTNSYNEQFF	TGCGCCAGCAGCTCATCCGGGACTAATTCCTACAATGAGCAGTTCTTC
TRBD1	NA	TRBJ2-5	TRBV28	CASSPQGAAETQYF	TGTGCCAGCAGTCCACAGGGGGCGGCGGAGACCCAGTACTTC
TRBD1	NA	TRBJ1-2	TRBV10-3	CAISDGGQTPWRGYTF	TGTGCCATCAGTGACGGGGGACAGACACCGTGGCGAGGCTACACCTTC
NA	NA	TRBJ2-7	TRBV12-2	CASRLREQYF	TGTGCAAGTCGCTTACGGGAGCAGTACTTC
TRBD1	NA	TRBJ2-4	TRBV11-2	CASSRDRGGKNIQYF	TGTGCCAGCAGCAGGGACAGGGGGGGCAAAAACATTCAGTACTTC
TRBD1	NA	TRBJ1-5	TRBV6-2/TRBV6-3	CASSPGTGFIYSNQPQHF	TGTGCCAGCAGCCCCGGGACAGGCTTTATCTATAGCAATCAGCCCCAGCATTTT
NA	NA	TRBJ1-1	TRBV28	CASSFWADTEAFF	TGTGCCAGCAGTTTTTGGGCCGACACTGAAGCTTTCTTT
TRBD2	NA	TRBJ2-3	TRBV19	CASSMRLAGTDTQYF	TGTGCCAGTAGTATGAGGCTAGCGGGCACAGATACGCAGTATTTT
TRBD1	NA	TRBJ1-2	TRBV30	CAWISTGTGLGYTF	TGTGCCTGGATTTCTACCGGGACAGGGTTAGGCTACACCTTC
NA	NA	TRBJ1-1	TRBV28	CASIAGTTQAFF	TGTGCCAGCATCGCCGGGACAACTCAAGCTTTCTTT
TRBD2	NA	TRBJ2-3	TRBV5-4	CASRGTLTSGVDTQYF	TGTGCCAGCAGGGGGACTCTGACTAGCGGGGTGGATACGCAGTATTTT
NA	NA	TRBJ2-5	TRBV30	CAWSEGLGGGRRSQYF	TGTGCCTGGAGTGAAGGCCTAGGGGGAGGGCGTAGGAGTCAGTACTTC
NA	NA	TRBJ1-2	TRBV6-1	CASSEYVAANYGYTF	TGTGCCAGCAGTGAATATGTGGCAGCTAACTATGGCTACACCTTC
NA	NA	TRBJ1-5	TRBV27	CASRRESGSSGSNQPQHF	TGTGCCAGCAGGCGTGAATCGGGGTCCTCGGGGAGCAATCAGCCCCAGCATTTT
NA	NA	TRBJ1-2	TRBV27	CASSPQPGTHHDRAGYTF	TGTGCCAGCAGTCCCCAACCGGGAACCCACCACGACCGCGCGGGCTACACCTTC